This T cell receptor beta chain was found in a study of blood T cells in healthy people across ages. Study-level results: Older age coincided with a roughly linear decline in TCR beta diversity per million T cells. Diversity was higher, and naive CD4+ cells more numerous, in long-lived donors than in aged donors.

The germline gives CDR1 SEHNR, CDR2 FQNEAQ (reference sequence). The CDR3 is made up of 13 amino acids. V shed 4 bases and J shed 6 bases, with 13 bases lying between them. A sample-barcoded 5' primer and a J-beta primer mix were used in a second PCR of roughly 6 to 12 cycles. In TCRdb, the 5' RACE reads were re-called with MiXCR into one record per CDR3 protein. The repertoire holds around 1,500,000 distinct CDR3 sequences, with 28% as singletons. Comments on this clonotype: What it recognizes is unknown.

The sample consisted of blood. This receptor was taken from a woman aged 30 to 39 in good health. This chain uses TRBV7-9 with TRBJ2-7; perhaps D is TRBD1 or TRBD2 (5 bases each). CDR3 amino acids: CASSSGAQLEQYF. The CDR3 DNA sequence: TGTGCCAGCAGCTCCGGGGCCCAGCTCGAGCAGTACTTC.